This T cell receptor (beta chain) came from a study of cytomegalovirus exposure and HLA in healthy donors. The CDR3 is 12 residues long. V was clipped by 5 bases and J by 11 bases, with 15 bases between them. Per the germline V gene, CDR1 is MNHEY and CDR2 is SVGAGI. With 60 Vbeta and 13 Jbeta primers, the PCR was carried out. The table came from immunoSEQ multiplex PCR; TCRdb's copy has only in-frame clones and leaves some out. The table lists 150,000 to 200,000 clones, approximately 81% of them singletons. The TCR comes from a woman aged 50 to 65 in good health and CMV-seronegative. V is TRBV6-5 and J is TRBJ1-1; D is perhaps TRBD1 (5 bases). Source material: PBMCs. The CDR3 DNA follows: TGTGCCAGCAGTCCGCATGGCCCAGGGGCTTTCTTT. It encodes CASSPHGPGAFF.